These 10 T cell receptor beta chains share one sample of origin, sequenced in a study of T cells after yellow fever vaccination. TCRdb re-called the 5' RACE reads with MiXCR, one entry per CDR3 protein. The repertoire holds 620,000 or so distinct CDR3 sequences, with about 17% as singletons. Sequences were derived from PBMCs, sampled 5 days after the first yellow fever vaccination. These receptors were taken from a young man who received the YFV17D yellow fever vaccine.

The V and J genes are TRBV4-2 and TRBJ2-1, with 13 bases fitting TRBD2. Germline CDR1 and CDR2: LGHNA and YNFKEQ. Trimming took 1 base from V and 7 from J; bases not matched to a gene: 7. The CDR3 has 17 amino acids. CDR3 protein: CASSQVPGTSGVNEQFF. The CDR3 nucleotides are TGTGCCAGCAGCCAAGTTCCCGGGACTAGCGGGGTGAATGAGCAGTTCTTC.

This clonotype was picked up a small number of times. V usage is TRBV6-5 and J usage is TRBJ2-5; a possible D gene is TRBD1 (5 bases). V shed 2 bases and J shed 5 bases, with 12 bases lying between them. The CDR3 has 14 amino acids. Germline loops: CDR1 MNHEY, CDR2 SVGAGI. CDR3: CASSYTSRVETQYF. The CDR3 nucleotides are TGTGCCAGCAGTTACACGTCCAGGGTCGAGACCCAGTACTTC.

The CDR3 loop reads CASSDEGRGTEAFF. The CDR3 bases are TGTGCCAGCAGTGATGAGGGCAGAGGGACTGAAGCTTTCTTT. This sequence joins TRBV2 and TRBJ1-1; D remains ambiguous. Trimming pared 3 bases from V and 5 bases from J, leaving 13 bases between. CDR3 size: 14 residues. Germline values: CDR1 SNHLY, CDR2 FYNNEI.

The chain joins TRBV5-8 to TRBJ2-1, with D possibly being TRBD2 (7 bases). V dropped 2 bases and J dropped 9 bases, with 15 bases sitting between them. The CDR3 contains 14 residues. The germline V gene has CDR1 SGHTS and CDR2 YDEGEE. The CDR3, as DNA: TGTGCCAGCAGCTTTGGGGGGGCAGAGGCTGAGCAGTTCTTC. Amino acid sequence: CASSFGGAEAEQFF.

The chain has TRBV6-2 or TRBV6-3 and TRBJ2-4, with D uncertain. The ends were cut back, 8 bases at V and 6 bases at J, with 23 bases in the middle. Germline V lookup: CDR1 MNHEY, CDR2 SVGEGT. The CDR3 runs 16 residues. CDR3 DNA sequence: TGTGCCAGCTCCTGGGGATTGCAGCACCACGGAAACATTCAGTACTTC. Translated: CASSWGLQHHGNIQYF.

On this clonotype: One end of the junction fails to match germline, which may point to a read error. The chain combines TRBV5-1 with TRBJ2-1; tentatively, D is TRBD1 (7 bases). Germline CDR1 reads SGHRS; CDR2 reads YFSETQ. The CDR3 runs 16 residues. CDR3 nucleotide sequence: TGCGCCAGCAGCTTGGGTCCAGGGGGGTCCTCCAATGAGCAGTTCTTC. The encoded protein is CASSLGPGGSSNEQFF.

This clonotype was detected only a few times. The rearrangement links TRBV7-2 to TRBJ1-6; D is possibly TRBD1 (5 bases). The CDR3 contains 14 residues. Germline values: CDR1 SGHTA, CDR2 FQGNSA. The germline V and J ends were trimmed by 2 bases and 7 bases, with 9 bases remaining between them. The CDR3 bases are TGTGCCAGCAGCTTACAGGGTTCCAATTCACCCCTCCACTTT. Amino acids: CASSLQGSNSPLHF.

This clonotype was seen only a few times. The CDR3 nucleotides read TGCAGCGCTCAAAAGGAGTTTCCTGAAAAACTGTTTTTT. The encoded protein is CSAQKEFPEKLFF. V usage is TRBV29-1 and J usage is TRBJ1-4, with D unclear. Per the germline V gene, CDR1 is SQVTM and CDR2 is ANQGSEA. The length of the CDR3 is 13 residues. Trimming removed 7 bases at V and 7 bases at J, with 16 bases between.

This clonotype turned up a few times. The chain is built from TRBV28 and TRBJ2-5; D possibly matches TRBD1 or TRBD2 (5 bases each). Per germline, CDR1 MDHEN and CDR2 SYDVKM. The CDR3 runs 14 residues. V dropped 6 bases and J dropped 5 bases, with 16 bases sitting between them. The CDR3 DNA sequence: TGTGCCAGCAGGGGGCTTTCCTGGGGGGAGACCCAGTACTTC. Its translation is CASRGLSWGETQYF.

The chain recombines TRBV10-1 with TRBJ2-1, with 7 bases identical to TRBD1. V trimming: 5 bases; J trimming: 6 bases; junction bases outside the gene matches: 4. Germline V gene data show CDR1 as WNHNN and CDR2 as SYGVQD (reference sequence). The CDR3 runs to 13 residues. The CDR3 DNA is TGCGCCAGCAGTTCGGGACAGACCAATGAGCAGTTCTTC. This encodes CASSSGQTNEQFF.